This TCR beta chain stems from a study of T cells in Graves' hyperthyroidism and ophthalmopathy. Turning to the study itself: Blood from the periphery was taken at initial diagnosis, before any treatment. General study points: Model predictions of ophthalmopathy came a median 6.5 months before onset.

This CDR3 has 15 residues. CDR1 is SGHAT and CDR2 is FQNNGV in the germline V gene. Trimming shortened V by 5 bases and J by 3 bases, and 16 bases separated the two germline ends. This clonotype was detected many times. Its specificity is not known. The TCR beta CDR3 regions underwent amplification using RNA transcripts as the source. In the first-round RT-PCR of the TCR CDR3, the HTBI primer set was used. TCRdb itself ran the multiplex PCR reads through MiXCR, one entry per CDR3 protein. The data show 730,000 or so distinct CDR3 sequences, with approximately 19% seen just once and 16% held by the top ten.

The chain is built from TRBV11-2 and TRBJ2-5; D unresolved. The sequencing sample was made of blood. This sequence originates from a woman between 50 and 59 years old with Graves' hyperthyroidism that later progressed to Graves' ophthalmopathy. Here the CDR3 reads CASSPDQIFKETQYF. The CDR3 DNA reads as TGTGCCAGCAGCCCGGATCAGATATTCAAAGAGACCCAGTACTTC.